The entry that follows covers one T cell receptor beta chain sequence. Its target is not known. This CDR3 spans 15 amino acids. Germline CDR1 SGHTA, CDR2 FQGNSA. V trimming: 8 bases; J trimming: 3 bases; junction bases outside the gene matches: 11. The data derive from a study of shared clonotypes between healthy human individuals. Study-wide findings and caveats: Rarefaction analysis demonstrated incomplete sorted-subset sequencing notwithstanding large depth. A generally larger estimated richness was seen in naive subsets than in memory subsets.

In the source study's methods: ImmunoSEQ output held junction-only sequences without quality scores, so filtering differed. Assay: immunoSEQ multiplex PCR; the TCRdb copy retains only in-frame clones and omits some. V, J and clone size are taken as reported in that table, and D and trimming were inferred from the DNA itself. The repertoire holds 2,100,000 or so clones, with nearly 97% as singletons. What was sequenced was naive CD4+ T cells sorted from blood. Subset meaning: CD45RA+ positively selected. This sequence joins TRBV7-2 and TRBJ2-7, with 9 bases that match TRBD1. This receptor was identified in a man aged 18 to 35 in good health. The CDR3 nucleotides read TGTGCCAGCCAGGAGGACAGGGGCCCCATCTACGAGCAGTACTTC. It is translated as CASQEDRGPIYEQYF.